One and the same sample provided the 23 T cell receptor beta chains below, sequenced in a study of T-cell memory formation after mild COVID-19. Using its own MiXCR run on the 5' RACE reads, TCRdb lists one record per CDR3 protein. The sample yields hundreds of thousands of distinct CDR3 sequences, 20% to 25% seen once. The sample was PBMCs or a T cell subset sorted from them (not recorded which). These receptors all come from an adult woman who had mild COVID-19 (a few samples of this study predate the infection). Cell type and time point are not known.

This chain uses TRBV7-9 with TRBJ1-1; 10 positions agree with TRBD1. V was clipped by 5 bases and J by 4 bases; unmatched bases: 4. The CDR3 contains 14 residues. CDR1 is SEHNR and CDR2 is FQNEAQ in the germline V gene (reference sequence). This CDR3 is CASSPWTGGTEAFF. Here the CDR3 DNA reads TGTGCCAGCAGCCCCTGGACAGGGGGCACTGAAGCTTTCTTT. Variable domain in full (rest from reference TRBV7-9 and TRBJ1-1): DTGVSQNPRHKITKRGQNVTFRCDPISEHNRLYWYRQTLGQGPEFLTYFQNEAQLEKSRLLSDRFSAERPKGSFSTLEIQRTEQGDSAMYLCASSPWTGGTEAFFGQGTRLTVV.

This clonotype was seen a handful of times. The rearrangement links TRBV20-1 to TRBJ2-1; 9 bases agree with TRBD1. V trimming: 0 bases; J trimming: 4 bases; junction bases outside the gene matches: 16. Germline lookup yields CDR1 DFQATT and CDR2 SNEGSKA (reference sequence). This CDR3 comprises 19 residues. CDR3 region: CSARDPSLPTGGAYNEQFF. DNA for the CDR3: TGCAGTGCTAGAGATCCCAGCCTTCCGACAGGGGGTGCGTACAATGAGCAGTTCTTC.

The CDR3 protein is CASSADRVVRITEAFF. The DNA of the CDR3 is TGCGCCAGCAGCGCAGACAGGGTAGTTAGAATCACTGAAGCTTTCTTT. The chain recombines TRBV5-1 with TRBJ1-1, with 7 bases lining up with TRBD1. Germline lookup yields CDR1 SGHRS and CDR2 YFSETQ. The trim removed 4 bases at V and 4 bases at J, leaving 13 bases unmatched. CDR3 size: 16 residues.

The rearrangement joins TRBV20-1 to TRBJ2-3; D is undetermined. The V gene lost 0 bases and the J gene lost 5 bases, with 18 bases spanning the gap. The CDR3 totals 16 residues. Germline CDR1 reads DFQATT; CDR2 reads SNEGSKA (reference sequence). The DNA for the CDR3 is TGCAGTGCTAGAGATAAAACCGTCAAGGGTGGAGATACGCAGTATTTT. The encoded protein is CSARDKTVKGGDTQYF.

The chain combines TRBV2 with TRBJ2-7; TRBD1 might be the D (6 bases). The CDR3 runs 13 residues. Germline V gene data show CDR1 as SNHLY and CDR2 as FYNNEI. Deletions cut 8 bases from V and 0 bases from J, with 11 bases between. The CDR3, as DNA: TGTGCCAGCGAAACAGGGCCCTCCTACGAGCAGTACTTC. Amino acid sequence: CASETGPSYEQYF.

The genes are TRBV27 and TRBJ2-5; D may be TRBD1 (6 bases). Germline V gene sequence: CDR1 MNHEY, CDR2 SMNVEV (reference sequence). V dropped 7 bases and J dropped 1 base, with 10 bases sitting between them. The CDR3 spans 13 residues. Here the CDR3 DNA reads TGTGCCAGCATGGGACACTTCCAAGAGACCCAGTACTTC. Translation gives CASMGHFQETQYF.

V and J are TRBV2 and TRBJ2-7, with D possibly TRBD2 on 7 matching bases. V shed 2 bases and J shed 6 bases, with 17 bases lying between them. CDR3 size: 15 residues. Looked up from germline, CDR1 is SNHLY and CDR2 is FYNNEI. The CDR3 loop reads CASSELRGLVSEQYF. The CDR3 DNA reads as TGTGCCAGCAGTGAATTGCGGGGGCTCGTTAGCGAGCAGTACTTC.

This clonotype came up a few times. The J gene is TRBJ2-5, the V gene TRBV12-3 or TRBV12-4, with a weak D call TRBD2 (6 bases). The CDR3 covers 14 residues. V lost 3 bases, J lost 5 bases, and 13 bases lay in between. The CDR3, as DNA: TGTGCCAGCAGTTTGGGTGGAGGGTGGGAGACCCAGTACTTC. Residues: CASSLGGGWETQYF.

The chain combines TRBV7-9 with TRBJ2-5, with D tentatively TRBD1 (6 bases). The V gene's germline CDR1 is SEHNR and CDR2 FQNEAQ (reference sequence). The CDR3 runs 14 residues. The V gene lost 5 bases and the J gene lost 1 base, with 11 bases spanning the gap. CDR3 DNA sequence: TGTGCCAGCAGCCCCGGACAGTTCCAAGAGACCCAGTACTTC. Its protein is CASSPGQFQETQYF.

The sample holds a few counts of this clonotype. The chain employs TRBV19 and TRBJ2-6; D might be TRBD1 (6 bases). CDR1 is LNHDA and CDR2 is SQIVND in the germline V gene (reference sequence). This CDR3 contains 19 residues. V dropped 5 bases and J dropped 3 bases, with 23 bases sitting between them. CDR3 residues: CASSEFRAGGIDGANVLTF. Written as DNA, the CDR3 is TGTGCCAGTAGTGAATTCAGAGCTGGGGGCATAGATGGGGCCAACGTCCTGACTTTC.

This clonotype was seen at least ten times. DNA for the CDR3: TGCAGTGCTAGAGATTCCCGCAGGGACGGTGTCCCCCAGCATTTT. It codes for CSARDSRRDGVPQHF. The chain combines TRBV20-1 with TRBJ1-5, with D possibly being TRBD1 (5 bases). Trimming left V 0 bases short and J 10 bases short, with 19 bases between. CDR3 length equals 15 residues. Germline CDR1 is DFQATT and CDR2 is SNEGSKA (reference sequence).

The chain recombines TRBV20-1 with TRBJ2-1; the D gene is possibly TRBD2 (6 bases). The CDR3 has 14 amino acids. Between the trimmed V and J ends, which lost 4 bases and 7 bases, there was a span of 17 bases. Germline V gene lookup returns CDR1 DFQATT and CDR2 SNEGSKA (reference sequence). The chain's CDR3 is CSAIPWRESNEQFF. The CDR3, as DNA: TGCAGTGCTATACCGTGGAGGGAGTCAAATGAGCAGTTCTTC.

This clonotype appeared a few times. This chain links TRBV5-1 with TRBJ2-3; the D is unclear. The V gene's germline CDR1 is SGHRS and CDR2 YFSETQ. Trimming took 0 bases from V and 3 from J, leaving 8 bases between them. The CDR3 contains 14 residues. CDR3 loop: CASSLALGTDTQYF. DNA for the CDR3: TGCGCCAGCAGCTTGGCCCTAGGGACAGATACGCAGTATTTT.

In DNA, the CDR3 is TGTGCCAGCTCACCAAGACTAGCGGGAACGGAGACCCAGTACTTC. As protein: CASSPRLAGTETQYF. The chain employs TRBV18 and TRBJ2-5; TRBD2 aligns across 11 bases. V lost 2 bases to trimming and J lost 5 bases; unmatched junction nucleotides: 4. The CDR3 sequence is 15 residues long. Germline V gene sequence: CDR1 KGHSH, CDR2 LQKENI. The variable domain in full, completed from reference TRBV18 and TRBJ2-5, reads NAGVMQNPRHLVRRRGQEARLRCSPMKGHSHVYWYRQLPEEGLKFMVYLQKENIIDESGMPKERFSAEFPKEGPSILRIQQVVRGDSAAYFCASSPRLAGTETQYFGPGTRLLVL.

The chain links TRBV11-3 to TRBJ2-3; D gene ambiguous. This CDR3 has 15 residues. Germline V gene lookup returns CDR1 SGHNT and CDR2 YENEEA. V was clipped by 8 bases and J by 0 bases, with 15 bases between them. In nucleotides, the CDR3 is TGTGCCAGCGGAACCACGTATTTTAGCACAGATACGCAGTATTTT. It specifies CASGTTYFSTDTQYF.

The chain carries TRBV5-1 and TRBJ2-3; possibly TRBD1 or TRBD2 for D (5 bases each). V was clipped by 4 bases and J by 5 bases, with 14 bases between them. The CDR3 sequence is 14 residues long. The germline CDR1 and CDR2 sequences are SGHRS and YFSETQ. DNA of the CDR3: TGCGCCAGCAGCATTACGGGGCCTAAAGATACGCAGTATTTT. Translation gives CASSITGPKDTQYF.

The V gene is TRBV5-1, the J gene TRBJ1-1, with 8 bases identical to TRBD1. This CDR3 has 14 residues. With 0 bases clipped from V and 7 bases from J, the junction kept 5 bases outside the gene matches. Per the germline V gene, CDR1 is SGHRS and CDR2 is YFSETQ. DNA of the CDR3: TGCGCCAGCAGCTTGGCCCGACAGGGGCTTGAAGCTTTCTTT. This codes for CASSLARQGLEAFF.

The chain couples TRBV9 to TRBJ2-5; a possible D gene is TRBD1 (5 bases). V was shortened by 4 bases and J by 1 base, with 14 bases between the two germline ends. CDR1 is SGDLS, CDR2 YYNGEE, per germline. The CDR3 consists of 15 residues. Here the CDR3 reads CASSPRSGFQETQYF. CDR3 nucleotide sequence: TGTGCCAGCAGCCCTCGATCAGGGTTCCAAGAGACCCAGTACTTC.

This clonotype was recorded only once. The V call is TRBV7-8, the J call TRBJ2-7; TRBD2 matches 9 bases. The CDR3 has 15 amino acids. The V gene end was trimmed by 0 bases and the J gene end by 7 bases; junction bases not matched to a gene: 7. CDR1 is SGHVS, CDR2 FQNEAQ, per germline. The CDR3: CASSLAGSGSEEQYF. Here the CDR3 DNA reads TGTGCCAGCAGCTTAGCGGGTAGCGGGAGCGAAGAGCAGTACTTC.

The J gene is TRBJ2-7, the V gene TRBV7-2; TRBD2 matches 9 bases. Germline values: CDR1 SGHTA, CDR2 FQGNSA. V was clipped by 5 bases and J by 7 bases; unmatched bases: 6. This CDR3 contains 13 residues. The DNA for the CDR3 is TGTGCCAGCAGCCACTCTAGCGGGGAAGAGCAGTACTTC. Protein: CASSHSSGEEQYF.

The genes are TRBV6-5 and TRBJ2-7; D is perhaps TRBD1 (6 bases). V was clipped by 3 bases and J by 7 bases, with 13 bases between them. CDR1 is MNHEY and CDR2 is SVGAGI in the germline V gene. CDR3 length: 13 amino acids. The CDR3 coding sequence is TGTGCCAGCAGTTATACAGGGTTGGGAGAGCAGTACTTC. The encoded protein is CASSYTGLGEQYF.

This clonotype was seen a few times. The chain uses TRBV12-3 or TRBV12-4 and TRBJ2-7, with TRBD1 matching over 9 bases. V was pared by 2 bases and J by 2 bases, with 4 bases of the junction left unmatched. The CDR3 contains 15 residues. Here the CDR3 DNA reads TGTGCCAGCAGTTTAACGGGACAGGGAACCTACGAGCAGTACTTC. This codes for CASSLTGQGTYEQYF.

This clonotype turned up a few times. The V gene is TRBV5-1, the J gene TRBJ2-7; D not resolved. The germline gives CDR1 SGHRS, CDR2 YFSETQ. With 2 bases removed from V and 4 bases from J, the gap between germline ends came to 7 bases. The CDR3 contains 12 residues. CDR3 DNA: TGCGCCAGCAGCTTAAATGCGTACGAGCAGTACTTC. It translates to CASSLNAYEQYF.